The next 9 T cell receptor beta chains were all read from a single sample in a study of regulatory and conventional T cells in RAG deficiency. Only in-frame clones appear in the TCRdb table, and some are missing; sequencing was by immunoSEQ multiplex PCR. Among 30,000 to 35,000 clones listed, approximately 90% were seen once. These data also featured in a second study, about regulatory T cells. That source adds: The primer mix had 52 TRBV and 13 TRBJ primers.

Sequencing was carried out using CD8+ T cells sorted from blood. The receptor set was obtained from a human donor in good health.

In this sample, this clone turned up a few times. V gene TRBV14 combines with J gene TRBJ2-7; 7 bases match TRBD1. The junction had 8 bases not matched to a gene; V was cut back by 3 bases and J by 0 bases. In germline, CDR1 is SGHDN, CDR2 FVKESK. The CDR3 covers 16 residues. The CDR3 here is CASSQGQILSSYEQYF. DNA of the CDR3: TGTGCCAGCAGCCAGGGACAGATCCTGAGCTCCTACGAGCAGTACTTC.

The genes are TRBV7-9 and TRBJ1-2, with 8 bases that match TRBD1. The V segment lost 1 base and the J segment 3 bases; nucleotides outside the gene matches: 4. The V gene's germline CDR1 is SEHNR and CDR2 FQNEAQ (reference sequence). The length of the CDR3 is 15 residues. CDR3 coding DNA: TGTGCCAGCAGCTTAGTGACAGGGGAGGACTATGGCTACACCTTC. Protein: CASSLVTGEDYGYTF.

V gene TRBV7-9 combines with J gene TRBJ2-7; D gene uncertain. V was shortened by 1 base and J by 5 bases, with 12 bases between the two germline ends. Looked up from germline, CDR1 is SEHNR and CDR2 is FQNEAQ (reference sequence). The CDR3 length is 14 residues. The CDR3 DNA sequence: TGTGCCAGCAGCTTAGTAGGAAATCCCCACGAGCAGTACTTC. Protein sequence: CASSLVGNPHEQYF. The variable domain in full, with the rest retrieved from reference TRBV7-9 and TRBJ2-7, is DTGVSQNPRHKITKRGQNVTFRCDPISEHNRLYWYRQTLGQGPEFLTYFQNEAQLEKSRLLSDRFSAERPKGSFSTLEIQRTEQGDSAMYLCASSLVGNPHEQYFGPGTRLTVT.

This rearrangement joins TRBV28 to TRBJ1-3, with 10 bases matching TRBD1. J lost 0 bases, V lost 4 bases, and 6 bases had no gene match. The germline V gene encodes CDR1 MDHEN and CDR2 SYDVKM. The CDR3 spans 17 residues. In nucleotides, the CDR3 is TGTGCCAGCAGTTACGGGACAGGGGACGGCTCTGGAAACACCATATATTTT. Translation: CASSYGTGDGSGNTIYF.

The rearrangement links TRBV9 to TRBJ2-2; 8 bases line up with TRBD2. CDR3 length equals 20 residues. V dropped 4 bases and J dropped 0; count of bases not matched to a gene: 17. CDR1 SGDLS and CDR2 YYNGEE come from the germline V gene. The CDR3 region is CASSHILAAGSVPNTGELFF. CDR3 DNA sequence: TGTGCCAGCAGCCACATACTAGCGGCGGGGAGCGTCCCGAACACCGGGGAGCTGTTTTTT.

This clone has only a few counts. The genes are TRBV19 and TRBJ2-1; D remains unclear. The germline V gene encodes CDR1 LNHDA and CDR2 SQIVND (reference sequence). Trimming took off 7 bases at V and 8 bases at J, with 15 bases between the two ends. The CDR3 totals 13 residues. The CDR3 here is CASKGWTTDEQFF. The CDR3 DNA follows: TGTGCCAGTAAGGGTTGGACGACGGATGAGCAGTTCTTC.

The chain employs TRBV7-9 and TRBJ1-2; TRBD1 is a possible D gene (5 bases). The CDR3 is made up of 16 amino acids. V shed 5 bases and J shed 5 bases, with 21 bases lying between them. The germline V gene encodes CDR1 SEHNR and CDR2 FQNEAQ (reference sequence). CDR3 sequence: CASSTQGLTTWYGYTF. DNA of the CDR3: TGTGCCAGCAGCACTCAGGGACTAACAACCTGGTATGGCTACACCTTC.

The rearrangement uses TRBV27 and TRBJ1-1; possible D gene TRBD1, 5 bases. The V and J ends lost 6 bases and 3 bases respectively, with 8 bases between them. This CDR3 is built from 12 residues. Germline values: CDR1 MNHEY, CDR2 SMNVEV (reference sequence). The CDR3 reads CASRRGDTEAFF. CDR3 DNA: TGTGCCAGCAGGCGGGGGGACACTGAAGCTTTCTTT.

The chain combines TRBV19 with TRBJ2-5; the D is unclear. The end of the DNA aligns better with TRBJ2-7, so the J call may be wrong. The germline V gene has CDR1 LNHDA and CDR2 SQIVND (reference sequence). This CDR3 is 13 amino acids long. The CDR3 protein is CASSPGHSYEQYF. DNA for the CDR3: TGTGCCAGTAGTCCCGGGCACTCCTACGAGCAGTACTTC.